One sample yielded the 13 T cell receptor beta chains listed below, sequenced in a study of CD8 T cells in Susac syndrome. Reverse transcription of roughly 0.5 to 1 ug RNA used random hexamers. TCRdb recomputed calls from the immunoSEQ multiplex PCR reads with MiXCR, one row per CDR3 protein. The table lists some 110,000 distinct CDR3 sequences, around 94% of them singletons. What was sequenced was CD4+ T cells from PBMCs. The receptors stem from a human donor in good health.

This chain joins TRBV19 and TRBJ2-7; 7 bases align to TRBD1. J lost 4 bases, V lost 4 bases, and 10 bases had no gene match. This CDR3 contains 15 residues. Germline V CDR1 and CDR2: LNHDA, SQIVND (reference sequence). CDR3 region: CASSRRGTVAYEQYF. The CDR3 region has the DNA TGTGCCAGTAGTAGAAGAGGGACAGTCGCTTACGAGCAGTACTTC.

This sequence joins TRBV7-2 and TRBJ2-2; D perhaps matches TRBD1 (6 bases). The V and J ends lost 3 bases and 0 bases respectively, with 8 bases between them. Germline CDR1 reads SGHTA; CDR2 reads FQGNSA. This CDR3 contains 15 residues. DNA for the CDR3: TGTGCCAGCAGCTTGGGACAACCGAACACCGGGGAGCTGTTTTTT. Translating gives CASSLGQPNTGELFF.

Note on this clonotype: Germline is not matched at one junction end, which may reflect a read error. V and J are TRBV5-1 and TRBJ2-3, with a possible D match to TRBD1 (6 bases). The CDR3 loop spans 12 amino acids. Germline V CDR1 and CDR2: SGHRS, YFSETQ. As DNA, the CDR3 is TGCGCCAGCAGATTGGACAGTAGAACGCAGTATTTT. This sequence encodes CASRLDSRTQYF.

The chain links TRBV30 to TRBJ2-5, with D uncertain. Per germline, CDR1 GTSNPN and CDR2 SVGIG (reference sequence). Between the trimmed V and J ends, which lost 0 bases and 4 bases, there was a span of 6 bases. There are 12 residues in the CDR3. The CDR3 protein is CAWSVGRETQYF. CDR3 sequence (DNA): TGTGCCTGGAGTGTGGGCAGAGAGACCCAGTACTTC.

The chain has TRBV6-2 or TRBV6-3 and TRBJ2-3; 9 bases are shared with TRBD2. V was clipped by 2 bases and J by 2 bases; unmatched bases: 8. In germline, CDR1 is MNHEY, CDR2 SVGEGT. The CDR3 has 17 residues. The chain's CDR3 is CASSYGPLAGATDTQYF. CDR3 DNA: TGTGCCAGCAGTTACGGGCCATTAGCGGGAGCCACAGATACGCAGTATTTT.

The chain links TRBV5-1 to TRBJ2-1; the match to TRBD1 covers 7 bases. The V and J ends lost 5 bases and 10 bases, in that order; junction bases with no gene match: 9. The CDR3 consists of 13 residues. Germline V CDR1 and CDR2: SGHRS, YFSETQ. CDR3 bases: TGCGCCAGCAGACGGGGACAGCCGGAGGAGCAGTTCTTC. Translation gives CASRRGQPEEQFF. Variable domain in full (rest from reference TRBV5-1 and TRBJ2-1): KAGVTQTPRYLIKTRGQQVTLSCSPISGHRSVSWYQQTPGQGLQFLFEYFSETQRNKGNFPGRFSGRQFSNSRSEMNVSTLELGDSALYLCASRRGQPEEQFFGPGTRLTVL.

V gene TRBV29-1 combines with J gene TRBJ1-2; D gene uncertain. The CDR3 runs 13 residues. The V gene's germline CDR1 is SQVTM and CDR2 ANQGSEA. Trimming removed 0 bases at V and 6 bases at J, with 11 bases between. CDR3 residues: CSVEDGGRHGYTF. CDR3 DNA: TGCAGCGTTGAAGATGGCGGCAGGCATGGCTACACCTTC.

The V and J genes are TRBV5-4 and TRBJ2-2; D is unresolved. Germline assignment: CDR1 SGHNT and CDR2 YYREEE (reference sequence). The CDR3 runs 15 residues. V was shortened by 3 bases and J by 0 bases, with 9 bases between the two germline ends. The CDR3 region is CASSSEVANTGELFF. CDR3 coding DNA: TGTGCCAGCAGCTCCGAAGTTGCGAACACCGGGGAGCTGTTTTTT. Together with reference TRBV5-4 and TRBJ2-2, the CDR3 gives the full variable domain: ETGVTQSPTHLIKTRGQQVTLRCSSQSGHNTVSWYQQALGQGPQFIFQYYREEENGRGNFPPRFSGLQFPNYSSELNVNALELDDSALYLCASSSEVANTGELFFGEGSRLTVL.

CDR3 loop: CATTLPGELDQPQHF. In nucleotides, the CDR3 is TGTGCCACCACTTTACCAGGGGAGTTGGATCAGCCCCAGCATTTT. J is TRBJ1-5 and V is TRBV24-1; tentatively, D is TRBD1 (6 bases). The CDR3 is made up of 15 amino acids. The ends were cut back, 8 bases at V and 5 bases at J, with 18 bases in the middle. The germline V gene has CDR1 KGHDR and CDR2 SFDVKD.

J is TRBJ1-2 and V is TRBV3-1; D is unclear. Trimming pared 3 bases from V and 7 bases from J, leaving 15 bases between. The CDR3 consists of 14 residues. Germline values: CDR1 LGHDT, CDR2 YNNKEL (reference sequence). The CDR3 DNA sequence: TGTGCCAGCAGCCACACAACAATACCGACTGGCTACACCTTC. Its protein product is CASSHTTIPTGYTF.

J is TRBJ2-7 and V is TRBV21-1; the table's D call, TRBD2, was not checked against the DNA. TRBV21-1 is designated a pseudogene. This CDR3 is built from 15 residues. CDR3 residues: CASRGLAVSSYEQYF. CDR3 bases: TGTGCCAGCAGGGGACTAGCGGTAAGCTCCTACGAGCAGTACTTC.

This chain uses TRBV27 with TRBJ2-3; TRBD1 aligns across 10 bases. The CDR3 length is 14 residues. Per the germline V gene, CDR1 is MNHEY and CDR2 is SMNVEV (reference sequence). V lost 6 bases to trimming and J lost 1 base; unmatched junction nucleotides: 1. The CDR3 sequence: CASRDRGGTDTQYF. CDR3 DNA: TGTGCCAGCAGGGACAGGGGGGGCACAGATACGCAGTATTTT.

The V call is TRBV11-2, the J call TRBJ2-7; possible D gene TRBD1, 6 bases. Trimming left V 5 bases short and J 6 bases short, with 14 bases between. The germline V gene encodes CDR1 SGHAT and CDR2 FQNNGV. The CDR3 sequence is 13 residues long. The CDR3 here is CASSPMTGTEQYF. The CDR3 region has the DNA TGTGCCAGCAGCCCGATGACAGGCACCGAGCAGTACTTC.